Each of the 6 T cell receptor beta chains below was sequenced from the same sample in a study of cytomegalovirus exposure and HLA in healthy donors. The PCR had 60 Vbeta and 13 Jbeta primers. Only in-frame clones appear in the TCRdb table, and some are missing; sequencing was by immunoSEQ multiplex PCR. The sample includes about 130,000 clones, roughly four fifths of them seen just once. The sequenced sample was PBMCs. The receptors derive from a woman aged 35 to 49 in good health and CMV-seropositive.

The chain recombines TRBV6-6 with TRBJ2-7; 7 nucleotides match TRBD1. Per germline, CDR1 MNHNY and CDR2 SVGAGI (reference sequence). The ends lost 2 bases at V and 7 bases at J; junction bases unmatched: 5. The CDR3 is 13 amino acids. The CDR3 is CASSYRQGTEQYF. The CDR3 DNA follows: TGTGCCAGCAGTTACCGACAGGGAACGGAGCAGTACTTC.

As regards this clone: Germline and junction disagree at one end, which may indicate a read error. V gene TRBV11-2 combines with J gene TRBJ1-1; D ambiguous. Per germline, CDR1 SGHAT and CDR2 FQNNGV. This CDR3 is built from 13 residues. The chain's CDR3 is CASSFAGDTEAFF. For the CDR3, the DNA is TGTGCAAGCAGCTTTGCGGGTGACACTGAAGCTTTCTTT.

Concerning this clone: One end of the junction does not line up with germline, which may come from a read error. In DNA, the CDR3 is TGTGCTAGCAGCTTAGATGAGGGGGCCGGGAAGACCCAGTACTTC. Residues: CASSLDEGAGKTQYF. This chain connects TRBV7-7 to TRBJ2-5; TRBD1 matches at 7 bases. Looked up from germline, CDR1 is SSHAT and CDR2 is FNYEAQ (reference sequence). The CDR3 spans 15 residues.

This chain joins TRBV27 and TRBJ2-3, with 12 bases matching TRBD1. This CDR3 is 16 amino acids long. With V trimmed by 5 bases and J by 2 bases, 5 bases remained unmatched. Germline CDR1 MNHEY, CDR2 SMNVEV (reference sequence). CDR3 sequence: CASSLPGQGATDTQYF. The CDR3 DNA follows: TGTGCCAGCAGTCTCCCGGGACAGGGGGCCACAGATACGCAGTATTTT.

The chain recombines TRBV6-5 with TRBJ2-1, with 9 nucleotides matching TRBD1. Germline values: CDR1 MNHEY, CDR2 SVGAGI. This CDR3 comprises 15 residues. V shed 6 bases and J 8 bases; nucleotides not matched to a gene: 11. The CDR3 region has the DNA TGTGCCAGCAGACGCCCGGGACAGGGTTTGCATGAGCAGTTCTTC. As protein: CASRRPGQGLHEQFF.

The J gene is TRBJ1-5, the V gene TRBV27; 8 bases align to TRBD1. V trimming: 2 bases; J trimming: 2 bases; junction bases outside the gene matches: 2. The germline CDR1 and CDR2 sequences are MNHEY and SMNVEV (reference sequence). The CDR3 spans 15 residues. The chain's CDR3 is CASSLVTGGNQPQHF. CDR3 DNA sequence: TGTGCCAGCAGTTTAGTGACAGGGGGCAATCAGCCCCAGCATTTT.